The 9 T cell receptor beta chains reported below all come from one sample, sequenced in a study of response to subunit inactivated influenza vaccine. MiXCR, applied by TCRdb to the RT-PCR reads, yields one record per CDR3 protein. The sample yields 500,000 to 750,000 distinct CDR3 sequences, 14% seen once. Sequencing used PBMCs from blood, obtained about 12 days after vaccination. Receptors originate from a man between 45 and 60 years old who received an inactivated influenza vaccine.

This clonotype was counted between two and nine times. The CDR3 DNA reads as TGCGCCAGCAGCCTCGGGGTCACTACAGAGACCCAGTACTTC. It codes for CASSLGVTTETQYF. The chain links TRBV5-1 to TRBJ2-5; weak D call: TRBD2 (5 bases). V was cut by 4 bases and J by 4 bases, with 14 bases left in between. The CDR3 is 14 residues long. The germline V gene has CDR1 SGHRS and CDR2 YFSETQ. Drawing the rest from reference TRBV5-1 and TRBJ2-5, the complete variable domain is KAGVTQTPRYLIKTRGQQVTLSCSPISGHRSVSWYQQTPGQGLQFLFEYFSETQRNKGNFPGRFSGRQFSNSRSEMNVSTLELGDSALYLCASSLGVTTETQYFGPGTRLLVL.

The J gene is TRBJ1-2, the V gene TRBV5-6, with D possibly being TRBD1 (5 bases). V lost 4 bases, J lost 8 bases, and 12 bases lay in between. The germline V gene has CDR1 SGHDT and CDR2 YYEEEE. This CDR3 spans 12 amino acids. CDR3 residues: CASSIERGGYTF. DNA of the CDR3: TGTGCCAGCAGCATCGAAAGGGGAGGCTACACCTTC. The whole variable domain, filled in from reference TRBV5-6 and TRBJ1-2, reads DAGVTQSPTHLIKTRGQQVTLRCSPKSGHDTVSWYQQALGQGPQFIFQYYEEEERQRGNFPDRFSGHQFPNYSSELNVNALLLGDSALYLCASSIERGGYTFGSGTRLTVV.

The rearrangement links TRBV4-1 to TRBJ2-7; 14 bases are a match to TRBD2. The junction had 6 bases not matched to a gene; V was cut back by 5 bases and J by 6 bases. The CDR3 is 15 residues long. CDR1 MGHRA and CDR2 YSYEKL come from the germline V gene. The CDR3 DNA follows: TGCGCCAGCAGCTCACCGGGACTAGCGGGAGTCGAGCAGTACTTC. Its translation is CASSSPGLAGVEQYF.

The genes are TRBV24-1 and TRBJ1-3; no firm D call. Trimming pared 3 bases from V and 0 bases from J, leaving 2 bases between. Germline V gene lookup returns CDR1 KGHDR and CDR2 SFDVKD. This CDR3 is built from 13 residues. Here the CDR3 DNA reads TGTGCCACCAGTGATATCTCTGGAAACACCATATATTTT. This gives the protein CATSDISGNTIYF.

This clonotype was detected a few times. No conserved phenylalanine or tryptophan is present at the end of the CDR3, so a read error is the likely explanation. The chain uses TRBV3-1 and TRBJ1-2, with D unclear. V was trimmed by 2 bases and J by 2 bases, leaving 9 bases between them. Germline V lookup: CDR1 LGHDT, CDR2 YNNKEL (reference sequence). The CDR3 runs 14 residues. CDR3 amino acids: CASSQRPGNYGYTL. In nucleotides, the CDR3 is TGTGCCAGCAGCCAACGACCTGGCAACTATGGCTACACCCTC.

The CDR3 reads CASSLAKGTGSYEQYF. In nucleotides, the CDR3 is TGTGCCAGCAGCTTAGCGAAGGGGACAGGCTCCTACGAGCAGTACTTC. The gene calls are TRBV7-2 and TRBJ2-7; 8 nucleotides align to TRBD1. Unmatched junction bases numbered 4, after V lost 0 bases and J lost 0 bases. The CDR3 spans 16 residues. Germline CDR1 reads SGHTA; CDR2 reads FQGNSA. Looking up the rest from reference TRBV7-2 and TRBJ2-7 gives the full variable domain: GAGVSQSPSNKVTEKGKDVELRCDPISGHTALYWYRQSLGQGLEFLIYFQGNSAPDKSGLPSDRFSAERTGGSVSTLTIQRTQQEDSAVYLCASSLAKGTGSYEQYFGPGTRLTVT.

This clonotype appeared a single time. The junction shows a germline mismatch at one end, possibly a read error. The chain couples TRBV5-1 to TRBJ2-5; perhaps TRBD2 as D (6 bases). CDR1 is SGHRS and CDR2 is YFSETQ in the germline V gene. The length of the CDR3 is 15 residues. Here the CDR3 DNA reads TGCGCCAGAAGCTTGGGAGCAGCGGAGGGAGAGACCCAGTACTTC. It yields the protein CARSLGAAEGETQYF.

This clonotype was counted ten times or more. This chain connects TRBV4-2 to TRBJ2-2; 12 bases agree with TRBD2. Per the germline V gene, CDR1 is LGHNA and CDR2 is YNFKEQ. The CDR3 consists of 17 residues. J gave up 10 bases and V 2 bases, and 11 bases lay outside the gene matches. The CDR3 DNA is TGTGCCAGCAGCCAAACACCTCGGACTAGCGGGATTGAGGAGCTGTTTTTT. Amino acid sequence: CASSQTPRTSGIEELFF.

In its sample, this clonotype was seen a few times. The chain links TRBV7-3 to TRBJ2-7; 7 positions agree with TRBD2. V shed 7 bases, J shed 10 bases, and the junction held 13 bases outside the gene matches. Germline CDR1 SGHTA, CDR2 FQGTGA. The CDR3 sequence is 13 residues long. The CDR3 DNA is TGTGCCAGCAAACCCGGACCAAGCGGGAAACAGTACTTC. Amino acids: CASKPGPSGKQYF.